This section outlines one T cell receptor (beta chain) sequence together with its context. The antigen remains unidentified. Cryopreserved PBMCs yielded 1.5 to 2 micrograms of genomic DNA for TCR beta libraries. The data are from a study of cytotoxic CD8 clonotypes in ibrutinib-treated CLL. Overall study context: Once treatment had gone on for a median of roughly eleven months, range 6 to 36, response samples were drawn.

Study results and caveats: Patients with sustained remission and those progressing were sampled at differing times. Stable or contracted on treatment, public clonotypes were also uncommon.

Assay used: immunoSEQ multiplex PCR; TCRdb lists only in-frame clones, some missing. The sample includes some 120,000 clones, 80% to 90% of them seen just once. This CDR3 comprises 16 residues. Germline V lookup: CDR1 LNHNV, CDR2 YYDKDF (reference sequence). V dropped 1 base and J dropped 2 bases, with 11 bases sitting between them. This chain connects TRBV15 to TRBJ2-2; perhaps TRBD1 as D (6 bases). This TCR derives from a human donor with chronic lymphocytic leukemia. The sequencing here drew on PBMCs, taken after 24 months of ibrutinib treatment. The DNA for the CDR3 is TGTGCCACCAGCAGAGGACAGGTTTTCAACACCGGGGAGCTGTTTTTT. Translated, it gives CATSRGQVFNTGELFF.